This T cell receptor (beta chain) was sequenced for a study of control samples from healthy donors and cancer patients. Method: immunoSEQ multiplex PCR; TCRdb's copy keeps in-frame clones and lacks some. The sample lists about 160,000 clones, roughly 89% occurring once. Looked up from germline, CDR1 is KGHSH and CDR2 is LQKENI. Trimming took 3 bases from V and 6 from J, leaving 9 bases between them. This CDR3 region has 13 residues. V and J are TRBV18 and TRBJ1-5; D possibly corresponds to TRBD1 (5 bases). The sample taken for sequencing was blood. This sequence was found in a man aged 30 to 39 in good health. As DNA, the CDR3 is TGTGCCAGCTCACCTTCAGACAGTCAGCCCCAGCATTTT. Translated: CASSPSDSQPQHF.